The 9 T cell receptor beta chains in this list originate from one sample, sequenced in a study of CD8 T cells in ankylosing spondylitis listed by TCRdb under 2017. The method was 5' RACE. TCRdb records Illumina MiSeq as the sequencer. TCRdb reprocessing: public reads trimmed at Q25 with fastp, clones called with MiXCR, in-frame beta chains kept. Under each unique CDR3 protein, matching rows form one entry showing the most common genes and DNA. The sample records some 26,000 distinct CDR3 sequences, less than 20% of which are singletons. 28% of the sample rests with the top ten. The sequenced sample was blood. The receptors stem from a male donor with ankylosing spondylitis or in good health (not recorded which).

This clonotype ranks as medium-sized. This CDR3 reads CASSQGGGFQNTGELFF. CDR3 bases: TGCGCCAGCAGCCAAGGCGGCGGATTTCAGAACACCGGGGAGCTGTTTTTT. The chain carries TRBV4-1 and TRBJ2-2; D not resolved. The CDR3 runs 17 residues. The ends were cut back, 1 base at V and 1 base at J, with 13 bases in the middle. Looked up from germline, CDR1 is MGHRA and CDR2 is YSYEKL.

This clonotype was counted between two and nine times. The chain couples TRBV6-2 or TRBV6-3 to TRBJ1-1; D is ambiguous. This CDR3 has 11 residues. The V end lost 7 bases, the J end lost 3 bases, and 6 bases lay between the germline ends. Germline CDR1 reads MNHEY; CDR2 reads SVGEGT. CDR3 amino acids: CASIGDTEAFF. CDR3 sequence (DNA): TGTGCCAGCATTGGGGACACTGAAGCTTTCTTT.

This clonotype was observed a handful of times. V gene TRBV14 combines with J gene TRBJ2-7; the D gene is possibly TRBD1 (5 bases). This CDR3 has 15 amino acids. CDR1 and CDR2 from the germline V gene are SGHDN and FVKESK. V shed 4 bases and J shed 2 bases, with 15 bases lying between them. The CDR3 nucleotides are TGTGCCAGCAGCCCGACAGTACCTCAAACCTACGAGCAGTACTTC. It codes for CASSPTVPQTYEQYF.

This chain links TRBV6-2 or TRBV6-3 with TRBJ1-1; TRBD1 agrees at 8 bases. Trimming took 4 bases from V and 8 from J; bases not matched to a gene: 9. The CDR3 totals 14 residues. Germline loops: CDR1 MNHEY, CDR2 SVGEGT. The CDR3 loop reads CASSLDRAVTEAFF. DNA for the CDR3: TGTGCCAGCAGTTTGGACAGGGCCGTTACAGAAGCTTTCTTT.

This clonotype was counted a few times. The CDR3 DNA sequence: TGTGCCAGCAGCGGGAAGGGGACAGGGTACAATGAGCAGTTCTTC. This translates into CASSGKGTGYNEQFF. The chain employs TRBV11-2 and TRBJ2-1; TRBD1 aligns across 9 bases. CDR1 and CDR2 (germline): SGHAT, FQNNGV. CDR3 length: 15 residues. The junction had 6 bases not matched to a gene; V was cut back by 5 bases and J by 4 bases.

This clonotype has just a few counts. The rearrangement uses TRBV18 and TRBJ2-5; weak D call: TRBD1 (5 bases). Germline CDR1 KGHSH, CDR2 LQKENI. Trimming took off 1 base at V and 2 bases at J, with 5 bases between the two ends. This CDR3 is 13 amino acids long. CDR3 sequence reads: CASSPRQQETQYF. The CDR3 coding sequence is TGTGCCAGCTCACCACGACAGCAAGAGACCCAGTACTTC.

This clonotype occurred many times. The V gene is TRBV27, the J gene TRBJ2-7, with 9 positions matching TRBD1. CDR3 length: 13 amino acids. CDR1 is MNHEY, CDR2 SMNVEV, per germline (reference sequence). After removal of 6 bases from V and 5 bases from J, the junction contained 5 bases not matched to a gene. This chain's CDR3 is CASRGTGYHEQYV. CDR3 nucleotides: TGTGCCAGCAGGGGGACAGGGTACCACGAGCAGTACGTC.

To note about this clonotype: This may be a read error, as it is one base from a much larger clone. The V call is TRBV9, the J call TRBJ1-1, with no clear D. This CDR3 contains 13 residues. Looked up from germline, CDR1 is SGDLS and CDR2 is YYNGEE. CDR3 DNA: TGTGCCGGCAGCGTGGGTGCGGGGACTGAAGCTTTCTTT. Protein product: CAGSVGAGTEAFF.

There are many counts of this clonotype. This chain uses TRBV20-1 with TRBJ2-7, with D tentatively TRBD2 (7 bases). CDR1 and CDR2 from the germline V gene are DFQATT and SNEGSKA (reference sequence). V lost 1 base and J lost 11, with 12 bases in between. CDR3 length equals 11 residues. CDR3 DNA sequence: TGCAGTGCTAGAGCGAGGGAGGGGGAGTACTTC. Its translation is CSARAREGEYF.